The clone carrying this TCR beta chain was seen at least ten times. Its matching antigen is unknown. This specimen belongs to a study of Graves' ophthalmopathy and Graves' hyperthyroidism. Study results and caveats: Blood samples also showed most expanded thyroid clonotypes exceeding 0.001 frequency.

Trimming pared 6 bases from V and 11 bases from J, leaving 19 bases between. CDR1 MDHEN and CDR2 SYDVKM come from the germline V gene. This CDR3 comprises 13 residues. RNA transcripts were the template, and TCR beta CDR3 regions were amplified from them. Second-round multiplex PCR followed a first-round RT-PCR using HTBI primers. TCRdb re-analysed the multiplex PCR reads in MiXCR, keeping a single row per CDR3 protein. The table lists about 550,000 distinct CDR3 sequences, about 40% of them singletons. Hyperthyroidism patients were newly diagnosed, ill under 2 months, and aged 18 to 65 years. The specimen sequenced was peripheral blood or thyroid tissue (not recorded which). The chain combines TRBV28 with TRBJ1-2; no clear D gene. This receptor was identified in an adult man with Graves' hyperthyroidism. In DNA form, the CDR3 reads TGTGCCAGCAGCCCCGGTAGGCGGGTGTGGTACACCTTC. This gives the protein CASSPGRRVWYTF.